Each of the 16 T cell receptor beta chains below was sequenced from the same sample in a study of T cell responses to AZD1222 COVID-19 vaccine. Clones were read by immunoSEQ multiplex PCR, and TCRdb kept only the in-frame ones, dropping some. This table has 79,000 or so clones, around three quarters appearing once. This specimen was peripheral blood, taken 28 days after the second dose of the MenACWY control vaccine. The receptors stem from an adult who received the MenACWY meningococcal vaccine as a control.

This clone was seen more than once but under ten times. This chain uses TRBV5-4 with TRBJ2-2; no reliable D call. CDR1 is SGHNT and CDR2 is YYREEE in the germline V gene (reference sequence). The CDR3 totals 14 residues. V lost 0 bases, J lost 2 bases, and 5 bases lay in between. The CDR3 spells CASSLEPNTGELFF. The CDR3 nucleotides read TGTGCCAGCAGCTTGGAGCCAAACACCGGGGAGCTGTTTTTT.

In this sample, this clone turned up once. The chain recombines TRBV7-6 with TRBJ2-5; D perhaps matches TRBD2 (6 bases). CDR1 is SGHVS, CDR2 FNYEAQ, per germline. Trimming stripped 2 bases from V and 2 bases from J, with 12 bases between. This CDR3 region has 15 residues. The CDR3 region is CASSLIRGSQETQYF. Here the CDR3 DNA reads TGTGCCAGCAGCTTAATCCGGGGGTCACAAGAGACCCAGTACTTC.

This clone turned up a few times. CDR3 sequence (DNA): TGTGCCAGCAGTTCGTCGACCCAAGAGACCCAGTACTTC. This translates into CASSSSTQETQYF. The chain is built from TRBV12-3 or TRBV12-4 and TRBJ2-5; D not certain. The CDR3 runs to 13 residues. Trimming cost V 4 bases and J 1 base, with 7 bases left between them.

This clone showed up just a few times. The chain carries TRBV5-8 and TRBJ1-5, with a tentative D call TRBD1 (5 bases). V was trimmed by 3 bases and J by 8 bases, leaving 15 bases between them. Germline CDR1 is SGHTS and CDR2 is YDEGEE. The CDR3 extends over 14 amino acids. In DNA form, the CDR3 reads TGTGCCAGCAGCTATGGGACGGCCGGAGAGCCCCAGCATTTT. As protein: CASSYGTAGEPQHF.

The CDR3 DNA reads TGTGCCAGCAGTGACTCGAACCGGGACACAAATGAAAAACTGTTTTTT. This codes for CASSDSNRDTNEKLFF. The chain links TRBV25-1 to TRBJ1-4; a possible D gene is TRBD1 (6 bases). The germline V gene has CDR1 MGHDK and CDR2 SYGVNS. CDR3 length: 16 residues. V was pared by 3 bases and J by 5 bases, with 16 bases between.

This clone has only one observation. The J gene is TRBJ1-6, the V gene TRBV2; D is perhaps TRBD1 (5 bases). Trimming left V 7 bases short and J 9 bases short, with 22 bases between. The CDR3 consists of 16 residues. The germline V gene encodes CDR1 SNHLY and CDR2 FYNNEI. CDR3 region: CASTLAQAGGVSPLHF. DNA for the CDR3: TGTGCCAGCACCTTGGCCCAGGCCGGGGGAGTTTCACCCCTCCACTTT. The full variable domain, with the rest looked up from reference TRBV2 and TRBJ1-6, is EPEVTQTPSHQVTQMGQEVILRCVPISNHLYFYWYRQILGQKVEFLVSFYNNEISEKSEIFDDQFSVERPDGSNFTLKIRSTKLEDSAMYFCASTLAQAGGVSPLHFGNGTRLTVT.

The V and J genes are TRBV7-9 and TRBJ1-2; the D gene is possibly TRBD1 (5 bases). Germline values: CDR1 SEHNR, CDR2 FQNEAQ (reference sequence). V was shortened by 5 bases and J by 1 base, with 8 bases between the two germline ends. CDR3 size: 13 residues. CDR3 nucleotides: TGTGCCAGCAGCACAAGGGGTAACTATGGCTACACCTTC. Amino acid sequence: CASSTRGNYGYTF.

The chain recombines TRBV6-5 with TRBJ1-3, with no clear D. V lost 9 bases and J lost 0, with 12 bases in between. Per germline, CDR1 MNHEY and CDR2 SVGAGI. The CDR3 is made up of 14 amino acids. CDR3 residues: CASRAALSGNTIYF. CDR3 DNA: TGTGCCAGTCGAGCGGCCCTCTCTGGAAACACCATATATTTT.

The chain joins TRBV6-2 or TRBV6-3 to TRBJ2-3, with TRBD2 matching over 14 bases. J lost 2 bases, V lost 0 bases, and 7 bases had no gene match. This CDR3 is 19 amino acids long. CDR1 MNHEY and CDR2 SVGEGT come from the germline V gene. Here the CDR3 reads CASSYSRTSGGPLTDTQYF. CDR3 in DNA: TGTGCCAGCAGTTACTCGAGGACTAGCGGGGGGCCGCTCACAGATACGCAGTATTTT.

DNA of the CDR3: TGCGCCAGCAGCCAAGATATCGGGGAGTATCAGCCCCAGCATTTT. This translates into CASSQDIGEYQPQHF. V usage is TRBV4-3 and J usage is TRBJ1-5; D unclear. The CDR3 runs to 15 residues. The V gene's germline CDR1 is LGHNA and CDR2 YSLEER. V lost 0 bases to trimming and J lost 5 bases, with 11 bases between them.

The V gene is TRBV15, the J gene TRBJ1-3; D not resolved. Germline CDR1 LNHNV, CDR2 YYDKDF (reference sequence). The CDR3 consists of 15 residues. V lost 0 bases to trimming and J lost 1 base, with 7 bases between them. The CDR3 coding sequence is TGTGCCACCAGCAGAGATATGCGTTCTGGAAACACCATATATTTT. It translates to CATSRDMRSGNTIYF.

The genes are TRBV6-5 and TRBJ2-4; the match to TRBD2 covers 10 bases. The CDR3 consists of 15 residues. The V gene end was trimmed by 5 bases and the J gene end by 9 bases; junction bases not matched to a gene: 10. Germline CDR1 and CDR2: MNHEY and SVGAGI. The CDR3 nucleotides are TGTGCCAGCAGTACCTTGGTAGCGGGGGGTAGCATTCAGTACTTC. As protein: CASSTLVAGGSIQYF.

V and J are TRBV5-1 and TRBJ2-5; either TRBD1 or TRBD2 may supply D (5 bases each). V was shortened by 0 bases and J by 5 bases, with 14 bases between the two germline ends. The germline V gene encodes CDR1 SGHRS and CDR2 YFSETQ. The CDR3 length is 15 residues. The CDR3 DNA reads as TGCGCCAGCAGCTTGGGGGGACGCAGGGATGAGACCCAGTACTTC. Translated, it gives CASSLGGRRDETQYF.

The chain carries TRBV10-3 and TRBJ1-2, with 7 bases matching TRBD1. Germline lookup yields CDR1 ENHRY and CDR2 SYGVKD. The V and J ends lost 2 bases and 5 bases, in that order; junction bases with no gene match: 2. The CDR3 spans 13 residues. The CDR3 here is CAISETTGYGYTF. In DNA form, the CDR3 reads TGTGCCATCAGTGAGACGACAGGGTATGGCTACACCTTC.

The V gene is TRBV2, the J gene TRBJ2-7, with D perhaps TRBD2 (5 bases). Germline loops: CDR1 SNHLY, CDR2 FYNNEI. V was shortened by 2 bases and J by 3 bases, with 14 bases between the two germline ends. The CDR3 covers 15 residues. CDR3 residues: CASSELKLSGYEQYF. As DNA, the CDR3 is TGTGCCAGCAGTGAATTAAAGTTGAGCGGCTACGAGCAGTACTTC.

The chain combines TRBV30 with TRBJ1-4; D perhaps matches TRBD1 (5 bases). V was clipped by 2 bases and J by 5 bases, with 9 bases between them. This CDR3 has 13 residues. CDR1 and CDR2 (germline): GTSNPN, SVGIG (reference sequence). Written as DNA, the CDR3 is TGTGCCTGGAGTAGGCAGGGAAATGAAAAACTGTTTTTT. Protein sequence: CAWSRQGNEKLFF.